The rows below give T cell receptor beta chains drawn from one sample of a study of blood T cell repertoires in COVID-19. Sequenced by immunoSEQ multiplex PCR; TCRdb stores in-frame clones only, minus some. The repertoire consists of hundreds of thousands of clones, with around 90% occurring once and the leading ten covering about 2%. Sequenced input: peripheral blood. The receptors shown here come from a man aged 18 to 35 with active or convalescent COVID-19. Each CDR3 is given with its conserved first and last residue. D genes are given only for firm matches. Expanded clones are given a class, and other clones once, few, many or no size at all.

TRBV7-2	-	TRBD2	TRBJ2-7	TGTGCCAGCAGCTTATTGGCGGGAGCCCTCTACGAGCAGTACTTC	CASSLLAGALYEQYF
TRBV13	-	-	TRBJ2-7	TGTGCCAGCAGCACGGACTCCCACGAGCAGTACTTC	CASSTDSHEQYF
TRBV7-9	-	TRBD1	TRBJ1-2	TGTGCCAGCAGCCGGGACAGGATGAATGGCTACACCTTC	CASSRDRMNGYTF
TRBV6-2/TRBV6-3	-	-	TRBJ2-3	TGTGCCAGCAGTTACTCGGTCCGTTTCGGGGTAGTCACAGATACGCAGTATTTT	CASSYSVRFGVVTDTQYF
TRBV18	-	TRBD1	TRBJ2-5	TGTGCCAGCTCAAGCCTGGGACAGATAGAGACCCAGTACTTC	CASSSLGQIETQYF
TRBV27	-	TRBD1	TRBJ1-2	TGTGCCAGCAGTTTAAGAGGGGACAGCGACTATGGCTACACCTTC	CASSLRGDSDYGYTF
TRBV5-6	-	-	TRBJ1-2	TGTGCCAGCAGCCCTCCCGCAGGGGAAGCTCTTAACTATGGCTACACCTTC	CASSPPAGEALNYGYTF
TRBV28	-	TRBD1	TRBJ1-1	TGTGCCAGCAGTACCACAGGGGGTAGCACTGAAGCTTTCTTT	CASSTTGGSTEAFF
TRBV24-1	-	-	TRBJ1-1	TGTGCCACCAGTGGCCCTTACAAGAACACTGAAGCTTTCTTT	CATSGPYKNTEAFF
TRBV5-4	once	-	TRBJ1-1	TGTGCCAGCAGCACAGGGTTGACTGAAGCTTTCTTT	CASSTGLTEAFF
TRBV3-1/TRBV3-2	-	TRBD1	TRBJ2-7	TGTGCCAGCAGCCAAGGACAGGGGGGCGAGCAGTACTTC	CASSQGQGGEQYF
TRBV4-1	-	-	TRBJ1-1	TGCGCCAGCAGCCTCCGGTTTGGTACGAACACTGAAGCTTTCTTT	CASSLRFGTNTEAFF
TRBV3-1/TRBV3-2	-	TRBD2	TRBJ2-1	TGTGCCAGCAGCCAAGAACGGGGGGGGCAGGATGAGCAGTTCTTC	CASSQERGGQDEQFF
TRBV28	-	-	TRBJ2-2	TGTGCCAGCAGTTTAAGGGCCGAGGGCGGGGAGCTGTTTTTT	CASSLRAEGGELFF
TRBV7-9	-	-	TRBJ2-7	TGTGCCAGCAGCTCCAGGGGCGCTCCCTACGAGCAGTACTTC	CASSSRGAPYEQYF
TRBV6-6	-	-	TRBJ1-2	TGTGCCAGCAGTCGAGAGGAGTACTATGGCTACACCTTC	CASSREEYYGYTF
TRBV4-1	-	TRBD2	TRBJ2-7	TGCGCCAGCAGCGCAACCGGGACTAGCCTAGAAGAGCAGTACTTC	CASSATGTSLEEQYF
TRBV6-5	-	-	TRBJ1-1	TGTGCCAGCAGACCGGGACAATTGTGGACTGAAGCTTTCTTT	CASRPGQLWTEAFF
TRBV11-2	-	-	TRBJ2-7	TGTGCCAGCAGCTTAGGGTCCCCGGGACTGAAAGCCTACGAGCAGTACTTC	CASSLGSPGLKAYEQYF
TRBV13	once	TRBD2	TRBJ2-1	TGTGCCAGCAGCTTGGGGCGGGAGGGCCCTAATGAGCAGTTCTTC	CASSLGREGPNEQFF
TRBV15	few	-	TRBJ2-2	TGTGCCACCAAGAGTCGGAACACCGGGGAGCTGTTTTTT	CATKSRNTGELFF
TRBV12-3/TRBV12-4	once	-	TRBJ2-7	TGTGCCAGCAGTTTTAGAGCGGGCTACGAGCAGTACTTC	CASSFRAGYEQYF
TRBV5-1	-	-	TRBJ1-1	TGCGCCAGCAGGTTTACGGGACACCCGAACACTGAAGCTTTCTTT	CASRFTGHPNTEAFF
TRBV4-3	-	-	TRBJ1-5	TGCGCCAGCAGCCCTACAGGGAGCAATCAGCCCCAGCATTTT	CASSPTGSNQPQHF
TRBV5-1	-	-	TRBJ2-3	TGCGCCAGCAGCTTGTTTTTTCCGGGTACAGATACGCAGTATTTT	CASSLFFPGTDTQYF
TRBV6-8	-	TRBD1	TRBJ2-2	TGTGCCAGCACCGACAGGGGCGCGAACACCGGGGAGCTGTTTTTT	CASTDRGANTGELFF
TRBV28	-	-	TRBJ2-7	TGTGCCAGCAGTTTACAGGGGACGTACGAGCAGTACTTC	CASSLQGTYEQYF
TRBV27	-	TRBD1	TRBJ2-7	TGTGCCAGCAGTTTCCGGACAGGGGGCACCTACGAGCAGTACTTC	CASSFRTGGTYEQYF
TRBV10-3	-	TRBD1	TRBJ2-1	TGTGCCATCACGGACAGGGCCTACAATGAGCAGTTCTTC	CAITDRAYNEQFF